This TCR beta chain was sequenced in a study of HIV-infected patients and healthy controls. The CDR3 loop spans 14 amino acids. V was cut by 4 bases and J by 0 bases, with 10 bases left in between. The germline CDR1 and CDR2 sequences are SGHRS and YFSETQ. TCRdb re-derived calls from the 5' RACE reads in MiXCR, one entry per CDR3 protein. The table has 65,000 to 70,000 distinct CDR3 sequences, 15% to 20% seen once. This clonotype occurred a few times. Sequencing input: CD4+ T cells from blood. J is TRBJ1-2 and V is TRBV5-1; TRBD1 is a possible D gene (6 bases). This TCR came from a human donor in good health. The CDR3 loop reads CASSVQGANYGYTF. The CDR3 nucleotides read TGCGCCAGCAGCGTACAGGGAGCTAACTATGGCTACACCTTC. Looking up the rest from reference TRBV5-1 and TRBJ1-2 gives the full variable domain: KAGVTQTPRYLIKTRGQQVTLSCSPISGHRSVSWYQQTPGQGLQFLFEYFSETQRNKGNFPGRFSGRQFSNSRSEMNVSTLELGDSALYLCASSVQGANYGYTFGSGTRLTVV.